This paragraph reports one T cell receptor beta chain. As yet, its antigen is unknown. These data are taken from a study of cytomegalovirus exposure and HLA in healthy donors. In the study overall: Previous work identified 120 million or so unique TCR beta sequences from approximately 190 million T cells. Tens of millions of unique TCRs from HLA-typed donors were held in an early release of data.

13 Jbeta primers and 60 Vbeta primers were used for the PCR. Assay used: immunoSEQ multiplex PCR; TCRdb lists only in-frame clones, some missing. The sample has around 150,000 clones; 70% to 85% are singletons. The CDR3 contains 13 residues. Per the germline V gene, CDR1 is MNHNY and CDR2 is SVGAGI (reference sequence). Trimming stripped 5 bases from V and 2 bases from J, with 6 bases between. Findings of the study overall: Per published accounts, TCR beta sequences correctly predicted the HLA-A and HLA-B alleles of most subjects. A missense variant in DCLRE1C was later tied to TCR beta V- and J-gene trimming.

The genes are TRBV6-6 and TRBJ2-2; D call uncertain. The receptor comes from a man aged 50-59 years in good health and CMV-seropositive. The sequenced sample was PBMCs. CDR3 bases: TGTGCCAGCAGTCGTATAAACACCGGGGAGCTGTTTTTT. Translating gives CASSRINTGELFF.